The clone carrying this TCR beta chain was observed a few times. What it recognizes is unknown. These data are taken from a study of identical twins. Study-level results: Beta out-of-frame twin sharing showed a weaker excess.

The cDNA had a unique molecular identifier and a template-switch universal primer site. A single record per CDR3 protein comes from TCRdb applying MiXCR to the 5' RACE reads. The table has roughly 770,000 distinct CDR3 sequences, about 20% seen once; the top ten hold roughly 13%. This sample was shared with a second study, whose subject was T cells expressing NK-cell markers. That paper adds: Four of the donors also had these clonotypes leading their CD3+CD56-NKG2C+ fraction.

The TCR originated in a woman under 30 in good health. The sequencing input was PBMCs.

In DNA, the CDR3 is TGTGCTGGTGGGCAGTCCGGCTTTGGCACAGATACGCAGTATTTT. It encodes CAGGQSGFGTDTQYF. The chain links TRBV5-8 to TRBJ2-3; D gene ambiguous. CDR1 is SGHTS, CDR2 YDEGEE, per germline. This CDR3 comprises 15 residues.